The entry below describes one T cell receptor beta chain. Its antigen is still unknown. This CDR3 spans 16 amino acids. Germline V gene lookup returns CDR1 SGHTA and CDR2 FQGNSA. Trimming removed 3 bases at V and 3 bases at J, with 17 bases between. TCRdb's copy holds only in-frame clones and misses some; the assay was immunoSEQ multiplex PCR. This table has roughly 63,000 clones, roughly 90% appearing once. This sample is part of a study of cytomegalovirus exposure and HLA in healthy donors. Study details: Both the approximately 120 validation repertoires and the 500 to 700 first-cohort repertoires used the same platform, as reported by a later analysis. Broader study findings: Most TCRs appeared rarely, but some public TCRs recurred in many donors.

The sequenced sample was PBMCs. This TCR derives from a woman younger than 35 in good health and CMV-seronegative. The rearrangement uses TRBV7-2 and TRBJ1-2, with D uncertain. The CDR3 nucleotides read TGTGCCAGCAGCTTGAGCGGGTGGAGACGGCACTATGGCTACACCTTC. Translated: CASSLSGWRRHYGYTF. The variable domain in full, completed from reference TRBV7-2 and TRBJ1-2, reads GAGVSQSPSNKVTEKGKDVELRCDPISGHTALYWYRQSLGQGLEFLIYFQGNSAPDKSGLPSDRFSAERTGGSVSTLTIQRTQQEDSAVYLCASSLSGWRRHYGYTFGSGTRLTVV.